This T cell receptor beta chain was recovered during a study of cytomegalovirus exposure and HLA in healthy donors. The study's findings and limits: Earlier results showed most TCR beta V segments being productive about 90% or about 30% of the time. Exclusion as indistinguishable affected some V segments, including TRBV6-2 and TRBV6-3.

The germline V gene has CDR1 SGHDT and CDR2 YYEEEE. Trimming took 0 bases from V and 4 from J; bases not matched to a gene: 3. CDR3 length: 15 amino acids. Healthy donors of bone marrow made up the group. The PCR used 60 Vbeta and 13 Jbeta primers. Profiled with immunoSEQ multiplex PCR; TCRdb holds only in-frame clones, not every one. Here the sample spans 150,000 to 200,000 clones, roughly four fifths being singletons. Remarks on this clone: Its antigen is currently unknown.

This TCR was recovered from a woman aged 18 to 35 in good health and CMV-seropositive. The rearrangement links TRBV5-6 to TRBJ1-2; 10 positions agree with TRBD1. Sequenced: PBMCs. The CDR3 loop reads CASSLAGTGVYGYTF. The CDR3 DNA sequence: TGTGCCAGCAGCTTGGCCGGGACAGGGGTCTATGGCTACACCTTC.